The rows below give T cell receptor beta chains drawn from one sample of a study of CD8 T cells in ankylosing spondylitis. TCRdb ran MiXCR on the 5' RACE reads and lists one entry per CDR3 protein. The sample records some 800,000 distinct CDR3 sequences, over 9.5% being singletons. Sequencing used blood, either unsorted or a sorted T cell fraction (not recorded which). The receptor source for this set is a male donor with ankylosing spondylitis. Each CDR3 is given with its conserved first and last residue. The D gene is left open where the match is weak. Clone size appears in some rows only: once, few, many, or a class for an expanded clone.

cdr3_nt	cdr3_aa	v_call	j_call	clone_size	d_call
TGTGCCAGCAGCCCGGGACAGGTAGCGGAGACCCAGTACTTC	CASSPGQVAETQYF	TRBV7-9	TRBJ2-5	NA	TRBD1
TGTGCCAGCATTTTTAGGATGAACACCGGGGAGCTGTTTTTT	CASIFRMNTGELFF	TRBV6-2/TRBV6-3	TRBJ2-2	NA	NA
TGCAGTGCTATCTTACTTTCAGGGGAACAAGAGACCCAGTACTTC	CSAILLSGEQETQYF	TRBV20-1	TRBJ2-5	NA	NA
TGTGCCAGCAGCCGCGATGGGGGTGTGGGAACGCAGTATTTT	CASSRDGGVGTQYF	TRBV7-2	TRBJ2-3	few	NA
TGTGCCTGGAGCAGCTTAAACATTCAGTACTTC	CAWSSLNIQYF	TRBV30	TRBJ2-4	NA	NA
TGCGCCAGCAGCTTGGGGCTTCGCGATAGCAATCAGCCCCAGCATTTT	CASSLGLRDSNQPQHF	TRBV5-1	TRBJ1-5	few	NA
TGCAGCGTTGAAGATCGTGTCAGGGCTGTAGAGACCCAGTACTTC	CSVEDRVRAVETQYF	TRBV29-1	TRBJ2-5	few	NA
TGCAGTGCTAGACGACTAGCGGGAGGGCGGGAGACCCAGTACTTC	CSARRLAGGRETQYF	TRBV20-1	TRBJ2-5	NA	TRBD2
TGCAGTGCTAGAGAGCGGGGACGAAGCTACAATGAGCAGTTCTTC	CSARERGRSYNEQFF	TRBV20-1	TRBJ2-1	NA	NA
TGTGCCAGCAGTGAAGATTATGGGGTCGGCAGCTCAATCAGAGCTTTCTTT	CASSEDYGVGSSIRAFF	TRBV6-1	TRBJ1-1	many	NA
TGTGCCAGCAGCCTGAACCGACAGGGGCCCACAGAGACCCAGTACTTC	CASSLNRQGPTETQYF	TRBV7-2	TRBJ2-5	many	TRBD1
TGTGCCAGCTCATCCAACAGGCCAACTAATGAAAAACTGTTTTTT	CASSSNRPTNEKLFF	TRBV18	TRBJ1-4	NA	NA
TGCGCCAGCAGCTCCGACTTCAGGGCTGGGGCCAACGTCCTGACTTTC	CASSSDFRAGANVLTF	TRBV5-1	TRBJ2-6	few	NA
TGTGCCAGCAGCTCATCCCTCCGGGACAGGGAGGAAAAACTGTTTTTT	CASSSSLRDREEKLFF	TRBV9	TRBJ1-4	few	TRBD1
TGTGCCATCAGTGATCCCAAGCGGGATTACAATGAGCAGTTCTTC	CAISDPKRDYNEQFF	TRBV10-3	TRBJ2-1	many	TRBD2
TGTGCCAGCAGCCAAGGTTTCGGTGGGGAAAAACTGTTTTTT	CASSQGFGGEKLFF	TRBV9	TRBJ1-4	few	NA
TGTGCCACCAGCCCCCGAGCTTCCTACGAGCAGTACTTC	CATSPRASYEQYF	TRBV15	TRBJ2-7	few	NA
TGTGCCAGCAGCCGGAGGCGACTAGCGGTTTACAATGAGCAGTTCTTC	CASSRRRLAVYNEQFF	TRBV2	TRBJ2-1	few	TRBD2
TGTGCCAGCAGCCGACAGGAATTCAATGAGCAGTTCTTC	CASSRQEFNEQFF	TRBV7-2	TRBJ2-1	few	NA
TGCAGTGCTACCAGAGCGGGGGGGCCGTACGATACGCAGTATTTT	CSATRAGGPYDTQYF	TRBV20-1	TRBJ2-3	NA	TRBD2
TGCAGTGCTAGACGGCCAGTCCAAAACAATGAGCAGTTCTTC	CSARRPVQNNEQFF	TRBV20-1	TRBJ2-1	NA	NA
TGTGCCAGCAGCTTTTTAAGGACTAGCGGGATCGCCGGGGAGCTGTTTTTT	CASSFLRTSGIAGELFF	TRBV7-6	TRBJ2-2	NA	TRBD2
TGTGCCAGCTCACCAGTTCGAACGGGAACTGGCGAGCAGTACTTC	CASSPVRTGTGEQYF	TRBV18	TRBJ2-7	NA	NA
TGTGCCAGCAGCCAGGACGGGTATACGCAGTATTTT	CASSQDGYTQYF	TRBV2	TRBJ2-3	NA	NA
TGTGCCAGCACGTTCAGGGGGCATGAGCAGTTCTTC	CASTFRGHEQFF	TRBV6-2/TRBV6-3	TRBJ2-1	NA	TRBD1
TGTGCCAGCAGTTATTCGGGACTAGCGGTAAACTACGAGCAGTACTTC	CASSYSGLAVNYEQYF	TRBV6-5	TRBJ2-7	many	TRBD2
TGTGCCAGCAGTCCCGGGACGGAACGTCAATACTTC	CASSPGTERQYF	TRBV12-3/TRBV12-4	TRBJ2-7	NA	NA
TGCGCCAGCAGCGGACAGGGGGCTGTACATGGCTACACCTTC	CASSGQGAVHGYTF	TRBV5-1	TRBJ1-2	few	TRBD1
TGTGCCAGCAGCGTAGTTGGCGGGGACACTGAAGCTTTCTTT	CASSVVGGDTEAFF	TRBV9	TRBJ1-1	NA	NA
TGTGCCACCCGGGGAGGCTACGAGCAGTACTTC	CATRGGYEQYF	TRBV4-2	TRBJ2-7	NA	NA
TGTGCCAGCAGCCTCCGACAGGATTTCGGCTATGGCTACACCTTC	CASSLRQDFGYGYTF	TRBV7-2	TRBJ1-2	many	NA
TGTGCCACCAGCAGAGATCTACAGTCCCTAAGGAGGGCTGAAGCTTTCTTT	CATSRDLQSLRRAEAFF	TRBV15	TRBJ1-1	many	NA
TGTGCCAGCAGCCCCCGGACCGCCCTCTGGACTGTGGAGCAGTACTTC	CASSPRTALWTVEQYF	TRBV7-2	TRBJ2-7	few	NA
TGCAGTGCTCGGGGCTGGGACGAGCAGTACTTC	CSARGWDEQYF	TRBV20-1	TRBJ2-7	many	NA
TGTGCCAGCAGTTCCCAGGACAGGGGGCAACAGCCCCAGCATTTT	CASSSQDRGQQPQHF	TRBV6-2/TRBV6-3	TRBJ1-5	few	TRBD1
TGTGCCAGCAGCCAAGAATCCGACCGGTATGGGGACACTGAAGCTTTCTTT	CASSQESDRYGDTEAFF	TRBV4-2	TRBJ1-1	NA	NA
TGCAGCGTTTTTATCAGGGATTTAACTGAAGCTTTCTTT	CSVFIRDLTEAFF	TRBV29-1	TRBJ1-1	few	NA
TGCAGTGCTGGACTAGCGGGGGCCTACGAGCAGTACTTC	CSAGLAGAYEQYF	TRBV20-1	TRBJ2-7	many	TRBD2
TGTGCCAGCAGCCCTAGAAGGAGGGATACGCAGTATTTT	CASSPRRRDTQYF	TRBV7-2	TRBJ2-3	many	NA
TGTGCCAGCAGCTTAGATTGGGGACAGGCCTACGAGCAGTACTTC	CASSLDWGQAYEQYF	TRBV11-2	TRBJ2-7	NA	TRBD1
TGTGCCAGCAGCTGGGGCGACAGGGTTGGTTGGTACAATGAGCAGTTCTTC	CASSWGDRVGWYNEQFF	TRBV5-5	TRBJ2-1	NA	TRBD1
TGTGCCAGCAGCTTAGCGACAGCTGGGGCCAACGTCCTGACTTTC	CASSLATAGANVLTF	TRBV7-9	TRBJ2-6	few	NA
TGTGCCAGCAGCCTCGACTCCTTCGGCAATCAGCCCCAGCATTTT	CASSLDSFGNQPQHF	TRBV6-1	TRBJ1-5	NA	NA
TGTGCCAGCAGCGTCCATAATCCAAAGAATGAAAAACTGTTTTTT	CASSVHNPKNEKLFF	TRBV5-6	TRBJ1-4	NA	NA